Given below is one T cell receptor beta chain in context. The antigen is undetermined. Unique molecular identifiers were used in preparing the TCRbeta library. TCRdb redid the calling of the PCR reads with MiXCR, one entry per CDR3 protein. This table holds about 250,000 distinct CDR3 sequences, roughly a quarter found once. Germline V gives CDR1 LGHNT, CDR2 FRNRAP. CDR3 length: 20 amino acids. Trimming removed 0 bases at V and 10 bases at J, with 31 bases between. The sample belongs to a study of T-cell reconstitution after alpha-beta-depleted transplantation in children. Study findings and constraints: Two months or so post-transplant, alpha-beta T cells reportedly derived from several hundred expanded graft clones. Fresh T-cell production supplied most of the T-cell counts and diversity seen one year after transplant. Elevated TCRbeta diversity at day 60 was traced, in some patients, to surviving recipient T cells and thymic progenitors.

This specimen was PBMCs, mostly from graft donor cells, taken 360 days after TCRalphabeta/CD19-depleted stem cell transplant. The chain couples TRBV12-5 to TRBJ2-1; no reliable D call. This TCR was sampled from a female patient aged 2-9 years who had a stem cell transplant for congenital amegakaryocytic thrombocytopenia, so the T cells may come from the graft donor. Written as DNA, the CDR3 is TGTGCTAGTGGTTTGGTAGATAAAACGACCGGCGCCGAGCTAATCAGGGAGCAGTTCTTC. It specifies CASGLVDKTTGAELIREQFF. Complete variable domain (other parts from reference TRBV12-5 and TRBJ2-1): DARVTQTPRHKVTEMGQEVTMRCQPILGHNTVFWYRQTMMQGLELLAYFRNRAPLDDSGMPKDRFSAEMPDATLATLKIQPSEPRDSAVYFCASGLVDKTTGAELIREQFFGPGTRLTVL.